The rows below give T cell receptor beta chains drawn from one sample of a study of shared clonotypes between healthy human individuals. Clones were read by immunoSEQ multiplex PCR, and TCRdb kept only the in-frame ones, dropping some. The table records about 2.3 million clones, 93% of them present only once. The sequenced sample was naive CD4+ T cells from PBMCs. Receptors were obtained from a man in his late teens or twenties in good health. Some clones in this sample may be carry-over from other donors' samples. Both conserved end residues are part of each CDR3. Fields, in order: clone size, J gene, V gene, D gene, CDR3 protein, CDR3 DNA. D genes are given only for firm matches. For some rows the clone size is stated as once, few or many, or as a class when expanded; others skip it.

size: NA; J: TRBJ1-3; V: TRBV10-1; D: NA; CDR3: CASSDDHSGNTIYF; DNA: TGCGCCAGCAGTGACGACCACTCTGGAAACACCATATATTTT
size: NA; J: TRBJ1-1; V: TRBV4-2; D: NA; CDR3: CASSQGDTMNTEAFF; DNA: TGTGCCAGCAGCCAGGGGGACACCATGAACACTGAAGCTTTCTTT
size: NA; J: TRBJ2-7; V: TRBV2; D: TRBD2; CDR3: CASSEVRLAGGLDYEQYF; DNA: TGTGCCAGCAGTGAGGTGAGACTAGCGGGAGGACTTGACTACGAGCAGTACTTC
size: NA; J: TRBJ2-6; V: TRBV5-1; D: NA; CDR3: CASSSLADRPLGYSGANVLTF; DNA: TGCGCCAGCAGCTCCCTTGCCGACAGGCCGCTCGGCTACTCTGGGGCCAACGTCCTGACTTTC
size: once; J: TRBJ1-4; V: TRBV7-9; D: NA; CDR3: CASSIKTHNEKLFF; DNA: TGTGCCAGCAGCATCAAGACACATAATGAAAAACTGTTTTTT
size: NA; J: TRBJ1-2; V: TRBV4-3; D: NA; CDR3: CASSYRGARDGYTF; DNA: TGCGCCAGCAGTTATAGGGGCGCGAGGGATGGCTACACCTTC
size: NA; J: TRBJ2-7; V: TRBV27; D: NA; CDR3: CASSSQRSSYEQYF; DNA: TGTGCCAGCAGTTCCCAGCGGAGCTCCTACGAGCAGTACTTC
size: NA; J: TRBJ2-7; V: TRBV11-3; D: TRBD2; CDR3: CASSPTSGTYEQYF; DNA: TGTGCCAGCAGCCCAACTAGCGGGACATACGAGCAGTACTTC
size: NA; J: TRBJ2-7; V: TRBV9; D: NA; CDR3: CASSVSAQSYEQYF; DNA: TGTGCCAGCAGCGTAAGCGCACAGTCCTACGAGCAGTACTTC
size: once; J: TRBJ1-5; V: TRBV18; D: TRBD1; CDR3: CASSPGQRPDQPQHF; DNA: TGTGCCAGCTCACCGGGACAGCGGCCAGATCAGCCCCAGCATTTT
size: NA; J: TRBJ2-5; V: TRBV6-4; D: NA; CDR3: CASSAGASDF; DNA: TGTGCCAGCAGTGCGGGAGCCTCAGACTTC
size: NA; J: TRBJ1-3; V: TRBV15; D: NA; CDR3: CATQHSGNTIYF; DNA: TGTGCCACACAGCACTCTGGAAACACCATATATTTT
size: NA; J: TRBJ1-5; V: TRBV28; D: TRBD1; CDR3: CASSSPGGGESPQHF; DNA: TGTGCCAGCAGTTCCCCCGGAGGGGGCGAGAGTCCCCAGCATTTT
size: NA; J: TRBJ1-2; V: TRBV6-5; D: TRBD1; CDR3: CASSSGQAANYGYTF; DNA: TGTGCCAGCAGTTCTGGACAGGCGGCTAACTATGGCTACACCTTC
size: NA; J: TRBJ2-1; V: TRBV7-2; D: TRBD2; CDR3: CASSSRLAGGPSYNEQFF; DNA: TGTGCCAGCAGCTCAAGGCTAGCGGGAGGTCCCTCCTACAATGAGCAGTTCTTC
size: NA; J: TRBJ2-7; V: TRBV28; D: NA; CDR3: CASRLSGISYEQYF; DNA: TGTGCCAGCAGGCTGTCGGGTATCTCCTACGAGCAGTACTTC
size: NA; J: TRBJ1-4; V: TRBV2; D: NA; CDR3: CASREGTPLFF; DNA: TGTGCCAGCAGGGAGGGTACACCACTGTTTTTT
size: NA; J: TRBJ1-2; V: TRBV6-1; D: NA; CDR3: CASSRGPMGYTF; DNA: TGTGCCAGCAGTCGGGGCCCCATGGGCTACACCTTC
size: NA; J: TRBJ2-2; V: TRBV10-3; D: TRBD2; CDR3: CAISPSGGNYDTGELFF; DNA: TGTGCCATCAGTCCCTCCGGGGGGAATTACGACACCGGGGAGCTGTTTTTT
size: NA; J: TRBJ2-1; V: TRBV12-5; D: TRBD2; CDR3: CASGLVRAGALSDEQFF; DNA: TGTGCTAGTGGTTTGGTAAGAGCGGGAGCCCTTTCAGATGAGCAGTTCTTC
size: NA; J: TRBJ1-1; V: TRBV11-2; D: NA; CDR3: CASSLVENTEAFF; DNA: TGTGCCAGCAGCTTGGTCGAGAACACTGAAGCTTTCTTT
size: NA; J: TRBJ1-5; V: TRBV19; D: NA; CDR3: CASRRVFDQPQHF; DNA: TGTGCCAGTCGCAGGGTATTCGACCAGCCCCAGCATTTT
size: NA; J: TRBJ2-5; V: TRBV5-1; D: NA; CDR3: CASSSGVAEGETQYF; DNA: TGCGCCAGCAGCTCCGGGGTAGCCGAGGGGGAGACCCAGTACTTC
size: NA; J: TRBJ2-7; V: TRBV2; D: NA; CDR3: CASRGDVRSYEQYF; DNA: TGTGCCAGCAGGGGGGATGTGAGGTCCTACGAGCAGTACTTC
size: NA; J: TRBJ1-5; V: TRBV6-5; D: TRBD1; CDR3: CASRTTGLNQPQHF; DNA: TGTGCCAGCAGAACGACAGGGCTCAATCAGCCCCAGCATTTT
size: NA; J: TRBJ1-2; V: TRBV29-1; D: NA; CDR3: CSVELVKTYGYTF; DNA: TGCAGCGTTGAATTAGTCAAGACCTATGGCTACACCTTC
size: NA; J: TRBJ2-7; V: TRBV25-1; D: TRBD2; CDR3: CASGIAGAYEQYF; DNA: TGTGCCAGCGGGATAGCGGGAGCCTACGAGCAGTACTTC
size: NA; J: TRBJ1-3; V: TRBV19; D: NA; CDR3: CASSTEGMLSGNTIYF; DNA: TGTGCCAGTAGTACTGAAGGGATGCTTTCTGGAAACACCATATATTTT
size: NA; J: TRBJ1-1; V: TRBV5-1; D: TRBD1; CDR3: CASSLGQGISTEAFF; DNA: TGCGCCAGCAGCTTGGGACAGGGGATAAGCACTGAAGCTTTCTTT
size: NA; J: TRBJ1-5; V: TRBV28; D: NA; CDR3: CASSSPQPQHF; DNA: TGTGCCAGCAGTTCCCCGCAGCCCCAGCATTTT
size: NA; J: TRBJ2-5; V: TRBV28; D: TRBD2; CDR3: CASCPPGGAGGSQETQYF; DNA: TGTGCCAGCTGCCCTCCTGGGGGGGCGGGAGGATCCCAAGAGACCCAGTACTTC
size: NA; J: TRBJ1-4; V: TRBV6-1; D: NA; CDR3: CASSPLRGEKLFF; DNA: TGTGCCAGCAGCCCGCTAAGGGGGGAAAAACTGTTTTTT
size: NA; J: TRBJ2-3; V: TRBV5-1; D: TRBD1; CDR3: CASSGGQAVTDTQYF; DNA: TGCGCCAGCAGCGGCGGACAGGCGGTCACAGATACGCAGTATTTT
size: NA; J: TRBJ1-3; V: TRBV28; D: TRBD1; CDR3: CASSFPGTGGNTIYF; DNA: TGTGCCAGCAGTTTCCCCGGGACAGGTGGAAACACCATATATTTT
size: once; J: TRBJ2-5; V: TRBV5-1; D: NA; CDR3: CASSLGTRQETQYF; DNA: TGCGCCAGCAGCCTCGGGACGAGGCAAGAGACCCAGTACTTC
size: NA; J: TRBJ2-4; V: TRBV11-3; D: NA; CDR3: CASSLGGPAKNIQYF; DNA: TGTGCCAGCAGCTTAGGAGGGCCCGCCAAAAACATTCAGTACTTC
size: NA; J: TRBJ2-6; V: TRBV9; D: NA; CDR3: CASSPRSGANVLTF; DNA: TGTGCCAGCAGCCCCCGCTCTGGGGCCAACGTCCTGACTTTC
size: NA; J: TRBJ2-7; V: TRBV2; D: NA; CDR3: CASSEGPVYEQYF; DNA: TGTGCCAGCAGTGAGGGCCCCGTTTACGAGCAGTACTTC
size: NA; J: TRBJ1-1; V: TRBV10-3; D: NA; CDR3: CATHTVGEAFF; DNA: TGTGCCACACACACCGTAGGTGAAGCTTTCTTT
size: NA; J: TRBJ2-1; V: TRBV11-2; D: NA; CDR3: CASSLDIREQFF; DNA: TGTGCCAGCAGCTTAGATATCAGGGAGCAGTTCTTC
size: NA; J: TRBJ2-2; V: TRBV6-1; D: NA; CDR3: CASSDPPGTVNTGELFF; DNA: TGTGCCAGCAGTGACCCCCCCGGGACTGTGAACACCGGGGAGCTGTTTTTT
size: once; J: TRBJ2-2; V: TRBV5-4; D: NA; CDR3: CASSSGQGGSEYTGELFF; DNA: TGTGCCAGCAGCTCCGGGCAGGGGGGGTCGGAGTACACCGGGGAGCTGTTTTTT
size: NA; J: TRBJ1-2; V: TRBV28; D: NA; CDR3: CASRNSVDNGYTF; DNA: TGTGCCAGCCGGAACTCGGTGGACAATGGCTACACCTTC
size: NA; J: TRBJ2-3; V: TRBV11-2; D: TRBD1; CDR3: CASSFQGVLGDTQYF; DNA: TGTGCCAGCAGCTTCCAGGGGGTACTCGGAGATACGCAGTATTTT
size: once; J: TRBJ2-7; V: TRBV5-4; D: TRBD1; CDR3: CASSPIPGGQGNSEQYF; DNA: TGTGCCAGCAGCCCTATCCCGGGGGGACAGGGAAACTCCGAGCAGTACTTC
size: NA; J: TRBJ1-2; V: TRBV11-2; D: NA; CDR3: CASSLGGSLGDGYTF; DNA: TGTGCCAGCAGCTTGGGTGGGTCCCTTGGGGATGGCTACACCTTC
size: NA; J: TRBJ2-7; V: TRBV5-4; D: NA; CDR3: CASSLSPTGSAYEQYF; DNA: TGTGCCAGCAGCCTTAGCCCTACGGGGTCGGCCTACGAGCAGTACTTC
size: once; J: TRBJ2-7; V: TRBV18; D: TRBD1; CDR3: CASSPIFATGGAAEQYF; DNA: TGTGCCAGCTCACCAATCTTTGCAACAGGGGGTGCTGCGGAGCAGTACTTC
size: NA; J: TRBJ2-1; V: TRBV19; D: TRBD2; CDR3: CASKVSGRVYNEQFF; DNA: TGTGCCAGTAAGGTTAGCGGGAGAGTGTACAATGAGCAGTTCTTC
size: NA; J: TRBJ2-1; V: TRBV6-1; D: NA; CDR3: CASSSQGGNEQFF; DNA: TGTGCCAGCAGTAGTCAGGGGGGCAATGAGCAGTTCTTC
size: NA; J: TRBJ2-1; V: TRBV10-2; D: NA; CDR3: CASKQESLGYNEQFF; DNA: TGCGCCAGCAAACAGGAGTCCCTTGGCTACAATGAGCAGTTCTTC
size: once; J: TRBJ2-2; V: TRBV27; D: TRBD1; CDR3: CASTLAGQGPGELFF; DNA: TGTGCCAGCACACTCGCAGGACAGGGACCCGGGGAGCTGTTTTTT
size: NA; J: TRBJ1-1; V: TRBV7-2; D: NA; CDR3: CASSLSRWNTEAFF; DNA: TGTGCCAGCAGCTTATCTCGATGGAACACTGAAGCTTTCTTT